Listed below are T cell receptor beta chains from one sample, sequenced in a study of blood T cells in healthy people across ages. TCRdb reprocessed the 5' RACE reads via MiXCR and lists one record per CDR3 protein. Here the sample spans some 890,000 distinct CDR3 sequences, 25% to 30% being singletons. A further study also used this sample, focusing on T cells of mothers and their children.

The sequencing sample was made of blood. These receptor sequences come from a woman aged 40 to 55 in good health. The CDR3 runs from the conserved cysteine through the conserved F or W. The D gene is left open where the match is weak. Rows give clone size only sometimes, using once, few, many, or a class for an expanded clone.

>TRBV7-8|few|.|TRBJ2-1
TGTGCCAGCAGCACTCGACTACACTACAATGAGCAGTTCTTC
CASSTRLHYNEQFF
>TRBV6-1|.|.|TRBJ1-1
TGTGCCAGCAGTGAAGATAGGGCATTCGTTGAAGCTTTCTTT
CASSEDRAFVEAFF
>TRBV4-2|.|.|TRBJ2-1
TGTGCCAGCAGCCAAGATCACGAGGGTTTCGGGTACAATGAGCAGTTCTTC
CASSQDHEGFGYNEQFF
>TRBV20-1|many|.|TRBJ2-1
TGCAGTGCGCATTTAAATCCCTACAATGAGCAGTTCTTC
CSAHLNPYNEQFF
>TRBV7-2|.|.|TRBJ2-7
TGTGCCAGCAGCTTCGCCGGGACACGTTCCTACGAGCAGTACTTC
CASSFAGTRSYEQYF
>TRBV3-1|.|TRBD1|TRBJ2-3
TGTGCCAGCAGCCAAGATCTGTGGCAGGGGGCAGATACGCAGTATTTT
CASSQDLWQGADTQYF
>TRBV12-3/TRBV12-4|.|.|TRBJ2-5
TGTGCCAGCAGTTTAATGGTAACAGTCGTGGAGACCCAGTACTTC
CASSLMVTVVETQYF
>TRBV7-2|many|TRBD2|TRBJ2-1
TGTGCCAGCAGCCCAGGACTAGCGGGTAATGAGCAGTTCTTC
CASSPGLAGNEQFF
>TRBV3-1|.|TRBD1|TRBJ2-7
TGTGCCAGCAGCCAAGAAACAGGGGATGAGCAGTACTTC
CASSQETGDEQYF
>TRBV15|.|.|TRBJ2-7
TGTGCCACCAGCAGAGAACAACATGGCCCCTACGAGCAGTACTTC
CATSREQHGPYEQYF
>TRBV20-1|few|TRBD1|TRBJ2-5
TGCAGTGCAAATGACAGGGGCAGCGGGCAGTACTTC
CSANDRGSGQYF
>TRBV2|.|.|TRBJ2-2
TGTGCCAGCAGGGGACAAGTGGACACCGGGGAGCTGTTTTTT
CASRGQVDTGELFF
>TRBV3-1|few|TRBD2|TRBJ2-1
TGTGCCAGCAGCCAAACCTTTGTACTTAGCGGGGGTGGGGCTGAGCAGTTCTTC
CASSQTFVLSGGGAEQFF
>TRBV9|.|TRBD2|TRBJ2-1
TGTGCCAGCAGCGTAGCTTGGGCGGGAGGGTCCTACAATGAGCAGTTCTTC
CASSVAWAGGSYNEQFF
>TRBV10-2|.|TRBD1|TRBJ1-2
TGCGCCAGCAGGGAGGGGACAGGGGGAAGGAGAGGCTACACCTTC
CASREGTGGRRGYTF
>TRBV13|.|TRBD2|TRBJ2-7
TGTGCCAGCAGCCCCCGGGACTATCCTATCAATGAGCAGTACTTC
CASSPRDYPINEQYF
>TRBV3-1|many|.|TRBJ2-5
TGTGCCAGCGAGTTAGAGACCCAGTACTTC
CASELETQYF
>TRBV20-1|few|.|TRBJ1-2
TGCAGTGCTAATGGACAGAACTATGGCTACACCTTC
CSANGQNYGYTF
>TRBV20-1|few|TRBD1|TRBJ2-5
TGCAGTGCTAGCTTGGACAGGGGAGAGATCCAGTACTTC
CSASLDRGEIQYF
>TRBV5-6|few|TRBD1|TRBJ1-4
TGTGCCAGCAGCTTTCAGGGGGCGCGGGGTGAAAAACTGTTTTTT
CASSFQGARGEKLFF
>TRBV20-1|many|.|TRBJ2-7
TGCAGTGCTAGAGATAGGAGCGGATTCTCCTACGAGCAGTACTTC
CSARDRSGFSYEQYF
>TRBV28|.|.|TRBJ1-2
TGTGCCACTTTACGGCAGGCGGGCTATGGCTACACCTTC
CATLRQAGYGYTF
>TRBV28|.|.|TRBJ2-7
TGTGCCAGCAGTTGGACAGCCGGGGGGTACGAGCAGTACTTC
CASSWTAGGYEQYF
>TRBV20-1|.|.|TRBJ1-2
TGCAATGCAAATCCAGGGTTCTATGGCTACACCTTC
CNANPGFYGYTF
>TRBV20-1|.|TRBD1|TRBJ2-7
TGCAGTGCTAGAGTCCCGACAGGGGTTCCCTACGAGCAGTACTTC
CSARVPTGVPYEQYF
>TRBV6-2/TRBV6-3|many|.|TRBJ2-3
TGTGCCAGCAGCTCCGGGACCACTCATAGCACAGATACGCAGTATTTT
CASSSGTTHSTDTQYF
>TRBV18|.|.|TRBJ2-7
TGTGCCAGCTCACCGACAACGGAGGCTTTCTACGAGCAGTACTTC
CASSPTTEAFYEQYF
>TRBV7-6|many|.|TRBJ1-5
TGTGCCAGCAGCTTAGAGGGTTCGGATCAGCCCCAGCATTTT
CASSLEGSDQPQHF
>TRBV12-3/TRBV12-4|many|TRBD1|TRBJ1-2
TGTGCCAGCAGGGGACAGGGGCTCAGCTATGGCTACACCTTC
CASRGQGLSYGYTF